The entry that follows covers one T cell receptor beta chain sequence. The target antigen is unknown. This CDR3 is built from 13 residues. Looked up from germline, CDR1 is SGDLS and CDR2 is YYNGEE. Trimming cost V 0 bases and J 3 bases, with 6 bases left between them. PCR primers comprised 60 Vbeta and 13 Jbeta primers. Produced via immunoSEQ multiplex PCR; TCRdb's table is partial and in-frame only. The sample features some 120,000 clones, with 1% in its top ten. The data stem from a study of cytomegalovirus exposure and HLA in healthy donors. Study observations and caveats: For cytomegalovirus status, the classifier reportedly gave diagnoses with high specificity and sensitivity. TRBV6-2, TRBV6-3 and some other V segments were unresolvable in 87-base-pair reads. Association of a missense DCLRE1C variant with TCR beta V- and J-gene trimming was reported in a later analysis.

This receptor was identified in a man in his late teens or twenties in good health and CMV-seronegative. This chain connects TRBV9 to TRBJ1-1, with a possible D match to TRBD1 (5 bases). Sequenced: PBMCs. CDR3 nucleotides: TGTGCCAGCAGCGTAGGACAGCACACTGAAGCTTTCTTT. Translating gives CASSVGQHTEAFF.